The source of this TCR beta chain is a study of blood T cell repertoires in COVID-19. Study-level information: The samples span acute and convalescent COVID-19 from the United States, Italy and Spain. Sources were T cells, B-cell-depleted T cells, or PBMCs; the material itself was cDNA or gDNA.

Trimming took 8 bases from V and 5 from J, leaving 13 bases between them. The CDR3 consists of 13 residues. The repertoire was sequenced with immunoSEQ multiplex PCR; TCRdb's copy has only in-frame clones and lacks some. Altogether a few hundred thousand clones are present, roughly 90% being singletons, with the ten largest covering 1.9%. The genes are TRBV12-3 or TRBV12-4 and TRBJ2-1; D uncertain. The specimen sequenced was peripheral blood. This sequence originates from a man aged 35 to 55 with active or convalescent COVID-19. The CDR3 nucleotides read TGTGCCAGCCGCTTGCGACAACACAATGAGCAGTTCTTC. Translation: CASRLRQHNEQFF.